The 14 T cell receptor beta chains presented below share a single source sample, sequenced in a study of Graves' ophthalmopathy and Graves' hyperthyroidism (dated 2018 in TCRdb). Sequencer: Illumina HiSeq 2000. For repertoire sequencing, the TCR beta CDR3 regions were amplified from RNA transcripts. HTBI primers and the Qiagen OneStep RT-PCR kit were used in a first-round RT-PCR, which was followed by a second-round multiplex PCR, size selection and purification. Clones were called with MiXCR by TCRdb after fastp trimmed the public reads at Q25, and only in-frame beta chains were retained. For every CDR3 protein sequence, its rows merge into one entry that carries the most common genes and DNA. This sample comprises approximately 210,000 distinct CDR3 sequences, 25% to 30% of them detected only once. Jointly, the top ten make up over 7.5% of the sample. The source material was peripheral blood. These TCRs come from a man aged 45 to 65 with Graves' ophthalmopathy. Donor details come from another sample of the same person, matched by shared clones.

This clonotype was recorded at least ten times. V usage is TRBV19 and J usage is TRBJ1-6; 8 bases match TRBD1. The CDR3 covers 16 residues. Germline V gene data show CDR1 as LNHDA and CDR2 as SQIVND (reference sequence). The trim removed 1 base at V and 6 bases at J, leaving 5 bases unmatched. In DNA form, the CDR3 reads TGTGCCAGTAGTATAGTCCCGACAGGGGTTAATTCACCCCTCCACTTT. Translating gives CASSIVPTGVNSPLHF.

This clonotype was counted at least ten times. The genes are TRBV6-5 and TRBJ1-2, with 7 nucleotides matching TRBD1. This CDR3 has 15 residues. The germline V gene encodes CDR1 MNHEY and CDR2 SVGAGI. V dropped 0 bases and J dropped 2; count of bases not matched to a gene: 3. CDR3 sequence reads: CASSYSNRGNYGYTF. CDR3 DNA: TGTGCCAGCAGTTACTCGAACAGGGGCAACTATGGCTACACCTTC.

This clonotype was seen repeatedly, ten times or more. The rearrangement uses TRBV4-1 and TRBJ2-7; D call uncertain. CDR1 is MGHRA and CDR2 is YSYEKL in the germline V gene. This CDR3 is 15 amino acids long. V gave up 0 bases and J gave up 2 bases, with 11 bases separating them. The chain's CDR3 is CASSQEPRIAYEQYF. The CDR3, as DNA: TGCGCCAGCAGCCAAGAACCCCGGATAGCCTACGAGCAGTACTTC.

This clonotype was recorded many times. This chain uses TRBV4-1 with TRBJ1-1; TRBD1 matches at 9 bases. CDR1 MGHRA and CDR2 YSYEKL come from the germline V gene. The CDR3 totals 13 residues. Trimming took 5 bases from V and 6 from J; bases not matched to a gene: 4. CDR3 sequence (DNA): TGCGCCAGCAGCAAACAGGGGGCGGCTGAAGCTTTCTTT. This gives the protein CASSKQGAAEAFF.

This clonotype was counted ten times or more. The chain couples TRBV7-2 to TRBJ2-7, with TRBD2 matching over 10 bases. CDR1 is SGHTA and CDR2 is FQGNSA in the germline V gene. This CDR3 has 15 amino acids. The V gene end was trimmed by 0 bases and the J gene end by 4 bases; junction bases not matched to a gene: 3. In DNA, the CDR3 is TGTGCCAGCAGCTTAGCCCGGACTAGCGGATACGAGCAGTACTTC. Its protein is CASSLARTSGYEQYF.

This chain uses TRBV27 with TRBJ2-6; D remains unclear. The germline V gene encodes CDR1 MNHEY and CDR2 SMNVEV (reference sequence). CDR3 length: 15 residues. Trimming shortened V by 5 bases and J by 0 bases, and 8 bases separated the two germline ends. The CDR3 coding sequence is TGTGCCAGCAGTGACTGGTCCTCTGGGGCCAACGTCCTGACTTTC. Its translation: CASSDWSSGANVLTF.

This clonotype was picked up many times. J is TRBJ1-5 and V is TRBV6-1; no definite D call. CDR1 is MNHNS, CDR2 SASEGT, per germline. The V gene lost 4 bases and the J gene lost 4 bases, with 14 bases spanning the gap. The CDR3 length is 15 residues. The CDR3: CASSAYSGLNQPQHF. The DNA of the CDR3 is TGTGCCAGCAGTGCTTACTCGGGTCTGAATCAGCCCCAGCATTTT.

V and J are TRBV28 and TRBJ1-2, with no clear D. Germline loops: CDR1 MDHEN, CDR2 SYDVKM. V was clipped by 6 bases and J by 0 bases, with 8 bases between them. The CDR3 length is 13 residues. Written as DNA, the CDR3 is TGTGCCAGCAGCGTCCCTTCTAACTATGGCTACACCTTC. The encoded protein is CASSVPSNYGYTF.

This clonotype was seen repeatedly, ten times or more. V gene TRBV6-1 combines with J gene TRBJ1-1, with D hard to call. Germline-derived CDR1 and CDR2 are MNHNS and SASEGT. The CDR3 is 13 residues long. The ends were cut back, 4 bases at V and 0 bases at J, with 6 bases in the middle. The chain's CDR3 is CASSGTMNTEAFF. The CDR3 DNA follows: TGTGCCAGCAGTGGAACAATGAACACTGAAGCTTTCTTT.

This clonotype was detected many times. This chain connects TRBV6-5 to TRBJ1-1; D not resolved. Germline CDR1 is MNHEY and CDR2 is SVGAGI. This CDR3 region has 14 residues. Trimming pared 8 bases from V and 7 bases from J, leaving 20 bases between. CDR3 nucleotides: TGTGCCAGCGGATCCGGGCCGAGAATTTTTGAAGCTTTCTTT. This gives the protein CASGSGPRIFEAFF.

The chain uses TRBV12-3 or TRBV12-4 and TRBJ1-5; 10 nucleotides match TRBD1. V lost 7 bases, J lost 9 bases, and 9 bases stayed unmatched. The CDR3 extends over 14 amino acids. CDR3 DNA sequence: TGTGCCAGCACCACGGGACAGGGGATCGGGCCCCAGCATTTT. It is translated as CASTTGQGIGPQHF.

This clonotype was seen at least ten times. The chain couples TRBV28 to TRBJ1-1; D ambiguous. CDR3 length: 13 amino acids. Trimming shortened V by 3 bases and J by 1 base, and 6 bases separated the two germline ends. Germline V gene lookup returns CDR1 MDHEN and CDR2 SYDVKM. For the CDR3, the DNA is TGTGCCAGCAGTTTTTACAGGAACACTGAAGCTTTCTTT. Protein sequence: CASSFYRNTEAFF.

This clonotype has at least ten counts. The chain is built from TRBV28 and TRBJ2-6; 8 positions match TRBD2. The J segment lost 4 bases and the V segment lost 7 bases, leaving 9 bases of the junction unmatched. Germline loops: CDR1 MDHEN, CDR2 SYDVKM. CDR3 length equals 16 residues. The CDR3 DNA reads TGTGCCAGCAAGCCAGCGGGAGTTCGAGGGGCCAACGTCCTGACTTTC. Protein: CASKPAGVRGANVLTF.

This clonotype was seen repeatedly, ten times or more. CDR3 region: CASSERTSGSGETQYF. CDR3 in DNA: TGTGCCAGCAGTGAAAGGACTAGCGGGAGCGGAGAGACCCAGTACTTC. The gene calls are TRBV2 and TRBJ2-5; 13 nucleotides agree with TRBD2. The CDR3 loop spans 16 amino acids. The V and J ends lost 2 bases and 4 bases, in that order; junction bases with no gene match: 4. CDR1 is SNHLY and CDR2 is FYNNEI in the germline V gene.